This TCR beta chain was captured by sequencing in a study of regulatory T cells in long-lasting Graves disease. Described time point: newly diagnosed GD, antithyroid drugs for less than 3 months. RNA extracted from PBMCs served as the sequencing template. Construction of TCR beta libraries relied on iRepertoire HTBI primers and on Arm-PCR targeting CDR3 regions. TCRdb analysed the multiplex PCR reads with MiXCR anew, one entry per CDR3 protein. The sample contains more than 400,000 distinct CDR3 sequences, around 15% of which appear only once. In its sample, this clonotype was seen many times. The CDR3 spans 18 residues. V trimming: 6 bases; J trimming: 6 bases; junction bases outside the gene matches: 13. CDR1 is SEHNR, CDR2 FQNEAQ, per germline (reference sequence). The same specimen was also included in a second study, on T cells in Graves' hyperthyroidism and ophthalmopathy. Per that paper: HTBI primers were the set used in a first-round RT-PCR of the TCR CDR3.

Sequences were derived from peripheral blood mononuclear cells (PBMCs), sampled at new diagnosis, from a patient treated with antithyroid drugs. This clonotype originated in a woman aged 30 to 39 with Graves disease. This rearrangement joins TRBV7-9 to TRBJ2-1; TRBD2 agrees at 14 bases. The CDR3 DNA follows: TGTGCCAGCAGTCGAAAGCCGGGACTAGCGGGAGAACTCAATGAGCAGTTCTTC. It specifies CASSRKPGLAGELNEQFF.